The 15 T cell receptor beta chains below come from one sample, sequenced in a study of shared clonotypes between healthy human individuals. Profiled with immunoSEQ multiplex PCR; TCRdb holds only in-frame clones, not every one. The data show 2,500,000 or so clones, over 85% seen once. Material for sequencing was naive CD4+ T cells from PBMCs. Sample subset: CD45RA+ positively selected. These receptors all come from a young man in good health. Some clones in this sample may be carry-over from other donors' samples.

This chain joins TRBV30 and TRBJ2-1; TRBD1 matches 11 bases. CDR3 length: 13 residues. Germline-derived CDR1 and CDR2 are GTSNPN and SVGIG (reference sequence). V was clipped by 5 bases and J by 10 bases; unmatched bases: 7. The CDR3, as DNA: TGTGCCTGGGGGACAGGGGGTAAACTAGAGCAGTTCTTC. It yields the protein CAWGTGGKLEQFF. Variable domain in full (rest from reference TRBV30 and TRBJ2-1): SQTIHQWPATLVQPVGSPLSLECTVEGTSNPNLYWYRQAAGRGLQLLFYSVGIGQISSEVPQNLSASRPQDRQFILSSKKLLLSDSGFYLCAWGTGGKLEQFFGPGTRLTVL.

A remark on this clone: The same CDR3 can be traced to other DNA sequences in this sample. The chain combines TRBV7-3 with TRBJ1-1; D possibly corresponds to TRBD1 (5 bases). Germline V lookup: CDR1 SGHTA, CDR2 FQGTGA. Between the trimmed V and J ends, which lost 1 base and 3 bases, there was a span of 6 bases. This CDR3 contains 13 residues. For the CDR3, the DNA is TGTGCCAGCAGCTTAATAGGGGACACTGAAGCTTTCTTT. The encoded protein is CASSLIGDTEAFF. Supplemented by reference TRBV7-3 and TRBJ1-1, the full variable domain reads GAGVSQTPSNKVTEKGKYVELRCDPISGHTALYWYRQSLGQGPEFLIYFQGTGAADDSGLPNDRFFAVRPEGSVSTLKIQRTERGDSAVYLCASSLIGDTEAFFGQGTRLTVV.

The chain has TRBV9 and TRBJ2-2, with 10 nucleotides matching TRBD2. The junction had 5 bases not matched to a gene; V was cut back by 4 bases and J by 5 bases. The CDR3 runs 15 residues. CDR1 is SGDLS and CDR2 is YYNGEE in the germline V gene. The CDR3 sequence: CASSPQAGGTGELFF. The DNA for the CDR3 is TGTGCCAGCAGCCCCCAAGCGGGAGGGACCGGGGAGCTGTTTTTT.

Turning to this clone: This sample also contains other DNA sequences that code for the same CDR3. V and J are TRBV5-5 and TRBJ1-3; D gene ambiguous. Germline V gene sequence: CDR1 SGHKS, CDR2 YYEKEE (reference sequence). The length of the CDR3 is 15 residues. V was cut by 2 bases and J by 1 base, with 10 bases left in between. The CDR3 DNA is TGTGCCAGCAGCTTTGGATCGCCGTCTGGAAACACCATATATTTT. It is translated as CASSFGSPSGNTIYF.

The chain joins TRBV6-1 to TRBJ2-5, with D uncertain. There are 15 residues in the CDR3. The V gene's germline CDR1 is MNHNS and CDR2 SASEGT. V lost 6 bases and J lost 5, with 19 bases in between. DNA of the CDR3: TGTGCCAGCAGACCCTTGGCGGCCCCGGTGGAGACCCAGTACTTC. Translated: CASRPLAAPVETQYF.

V and J are TRBV5-4 and TRBJ2-7; the match to TRBD1 covers 7 bases. The CDR3 sequence is 15 residues long. The V segment lost 2 bases and the J segment 2 bases; nucleotides outside the gene matches: 7. The germline gives CDR1 SGHNT, CDR2 YYREEE (reference sequence). CDR3 amino acids: CASSFTTGRTYEQYF. CDR3 nucleotides: TGTGCCAGCAGCTTTACGACAGGGAGAACCTACGAGCAGTACTTC.

Of note for this clone: Additional DNA sequences in this sample encode the identical CDR3. The chain couples TRBV7-2 to TRBJ2-1; either TRBD1 or TRBD2 may fit D (5 bases each). V lost 1 base, J lost 0 bases, and 10 bases lay in between. The germline V gene encodes CDR1 SGHTA and CDR2 FQGNSA. CDR3 length: 16 amino acids. CDR3 protein: CASSLVWGSSYNEQFF. CDR3 bases: TGTGCCAGCAGCTTAGTTTGGGGGAGCTCCTACAATGAGCAGTTCTTC. The full variable domain, with the rest looked up from reference TRBV7-2 and TRBJ2-1, is GAGVSQSPSNKVTEKGKDVELRCDPISGHTALYWYRQSLGQGLEFLIYFQGNSAPDKSGLPSDRFSAERTGGSVSTLTIQRTQQEDSAVYLCASSLVWGSSYNEQFFGPGTRLTVL.

The chain recombines TRBV28 with TRBJ2-7; no clear D gene. Germline values: CDR1 MDHEN, CDR2 SYDVKM. The length of the CDR3 is 13 residues. Trimming stripped 7 bases from V and 3 bases from J, with 13 bases between. As DNA, the CDR3 is TGTGCCAGCAAATCCAACGGGCTCTACGAGCAGTACTTC. Protein product: CASKSNGLYEQYF.

The V and J genes are TRBV7-8 and TRBJ2-7, with 7 bases matching TRBD1. The CDR3 spans 14 residues. After removal of 4 bases from V and 7 bases from J, the junction contained 10 bases not matched to a gene. Looked up from germline, CDR1 is SGHVS and CDR2 is FQNEAQ. CDR3 nucleotides: TGTGCCAGCAGCTCAGACAGGGCCCGTAAGGAGCAGTACTTC. Protein sequence: CASSSDRARKEQYF. The whole variable domain, remainder taken from reference TRBV7-8 and TRBJ2-7, is GAGVSQSPRYKVAKRGQDVALRCDPISGHVSLFWYQQALGQGPEFLTYFQNEAQLDKSGLPSDRFFAERPEGSVSTLKIQRTQQEDSAVYLCASSSDRARKEQYFGPGTRLTVT.

The genes are TRBV9 and TRBJ2-7; either TRBD1 or TRBD2 may supply D (5 bases each). This CDR3 has 15 residues. V lost 3 bases and J lost 2, with 15 bases in between. Germline V CDR1 and CDR2: SGDLS, YYNGEE. The CDR3, as DNA: TGTGCCAGCAGCGGCCGAGGGACGGTCCCCTACGAGCAGTACTTC. Translation: CASSGRGTVPYEQYF.

The chain joins TRBV5-5 to TRBJ1-2, with TRBD1 as a possible D gene (5 bases). This CDR3 has 16 amino acids. Trimming left V 1 base short and J 8 bases short, with 21 bases between. Germline CDR1 reads SGHKS; CDR2 reads YYEKEE (reference sequence). The CDR3 DNA reads TGTGCCAGCAGCTTGACCGGGACGGCGAACGGCTGGGGCTACACCTTC. Protein product: CASSLTGTANGWGYTF.

The V gene is TRBV19, the J gene TRBJ1-1; D gene unclear. Trimming left V 5 bases short and J 3 bases short, with 16 bases between. Germline assignment: CDR1 LNHDA and CDR2 SQIVND (reference sequence). There are 15 residues in the CDR3. Here the CDR3 DNA reads TGTGCCAGTAGTGGGGTACGGGCGCAGGACACTGAAGCTTTCTTT. Protein product: CASSGVRAQDTEAFF.

The rearrangement links TRBV6-5 to TRBJ2-5; the D gene is possibly TRBD2 (5 bases). This CDR3 comprises 16 residues. The V end was cut by 3 bases, the J end by 3 bases, with 17 bases between. Germline V gene data show CDR1 as MNHEY and CDR2 as SVGAGI. The CDR3 bases are TGTGCCAGCAGTTATTCCGGAGCTGTCGGGAAAGAGACCCAGTACTTC. Residues: CASSYSGAVGKETQYF.

The chain has TRBV10-3 and TRBJ2-1, with a weak D call TRBD2 (6 bases). CDR3 length equals 15 residues. Germline CDR1 ENHRY, CDR2 SYGVKD. The V and J ends lost 8 bases and 1 base respectively, with 15 bases between them. CDR3 loop: CAISVGGLSYNEQFF. CDR3 nucleotide sequence: TGTGCCATCTCGGTGGGAGGTCTTTCCTACAATGAGCAGTTCTTC.

J is TRBJ1-4 and V is TRBV5-1; D is undetermined. CDR3 length equals 17 residues. Trimming pared 3 bases from V and 3 bases from J, leaving 18 bases between. Germline CDR1 and CDR2: SGHRS and YFSETQ. The CDR3 DNA follows: TGCGCCAGCAGCTCCAACAGTCCCCGAGGAGCTAATGAAAAACTGTTTTTT. Amino acids: CASSSNSPRGANEKLFF.